This T cell receptor beta chain comes out of a study of T cells expressing NK-cell markers. TCRdb reprocessed the 5' RACE reads; each CDR3 protein has one entry and no DNA is given. The sample holds about 430,000 distinct CDR3 sequences. The CDR3 length is 16 residues. CDR1 and CDR2 (germline): DFQATT, SNEGSKA (reference sequence). Sequenced sample: blood T cells: a sorted CD56 or NKG2C T cell subset, CD4+ or CD8+ T cells, or bulk PBMC T cells (not recorded which). This receptor was taken from a woman aged 45-59 years in good health. The V gene is TRBV20-1, the J gene TRBJ2-1; TCRdb returns TRBD1, unconfirmable since there is no DNA. The chain's CDR3 is CSARDEGGVPYNEQFF.